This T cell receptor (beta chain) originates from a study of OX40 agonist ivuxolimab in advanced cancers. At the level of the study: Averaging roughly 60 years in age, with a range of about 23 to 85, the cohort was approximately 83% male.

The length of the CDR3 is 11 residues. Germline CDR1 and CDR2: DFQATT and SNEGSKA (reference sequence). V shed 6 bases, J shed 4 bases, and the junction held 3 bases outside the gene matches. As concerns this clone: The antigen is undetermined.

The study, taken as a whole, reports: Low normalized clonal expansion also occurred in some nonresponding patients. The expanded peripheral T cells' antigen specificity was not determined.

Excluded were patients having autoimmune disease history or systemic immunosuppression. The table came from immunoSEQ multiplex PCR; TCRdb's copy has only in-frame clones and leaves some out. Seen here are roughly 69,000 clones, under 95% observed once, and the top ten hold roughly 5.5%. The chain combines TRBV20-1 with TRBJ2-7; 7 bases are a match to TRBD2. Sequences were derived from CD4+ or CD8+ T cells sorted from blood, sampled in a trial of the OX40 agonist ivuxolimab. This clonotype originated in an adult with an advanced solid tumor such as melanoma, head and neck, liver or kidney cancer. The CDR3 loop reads CSASGEYEQYF. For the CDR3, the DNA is TGCAGTGCCAGCGGGGAGTACGAGCAGTACTTC.